This T cell receptor (beta chain) was identified in a study of beta chain features in type 1 diabetes (dated by TCRdb to 2016 to 2019). Study-wide context: Mean age, gender distribution, total cell number and subset yield did not differ between patients and healthy donors. A total of 107,917,701 sorted cells were examined across all samples, and a strong correlation was observed between cell number per subset and RNA yield. In the study, TCRB repertoires of sorted circulating CD4+ T cell subsets from recently diagnosed type 1 diabetes patients were compared with those of matched healthy donors. Naive and central memory subsets were obtained from all 28 donors, but regulatory and stem cell-like memory subsets were isolated from only 8 patients and roughly 8 healthy donors. What the research found in general, with its limitations: Because cDNA rather than genomic DNA was sequenced, highly expressing activated cells could have been over-represented, although no difference in activation and CD3 levels was found between groups. Patients with type 1 diabetes made fewer insertions and deleted more nucleotides at VDJ recombination sites, implying thymic rearrangement abnormalities. Only small numbers of individuals were included in the HLA sub-analyses, which left unresolved whether HLA type had any influence on TCRB rearrangement. In all four CD4+ subsets, TCRB CDR3 length was moderately but significantly shorter in type 1 diabetes patients. PCR might favor shorter templates, but patient and control samples were amplified and corrected together, so any skew would affect both groups equally. Naive, central memory and regulatory TCRB repertoires appeared to be more alike among patients than among healthy donors.

V lost 4 bases and J lost 5 bases; the stretch between them is 15 bases long. According to the germline V gene, CDR1 reads SGHDN and CDR2 reads FVKESK. The CDR3 measures 15 amino acids from cysteine to phenylalanine. Just CDR3 DNA is preserved here, 45 bases in frame from base 1. The High Capacity cDNA Reverse Transcription Kit was used to reverse transcribe all of the isolated RNA, meaning that expressed TCRB transcripts were what got sequenced. Deep immunoSEQ sequencing was performed on naive, central memory and regulatory T cell samples, with an average of around 3.4 million total reads per sample. Sorted cells were lysed in RLT buffer, and RNA was extracted using DNase-treated RNeasy Micro or Mini kits according to cell number. Each cell subset was processed on its own to prevent cross-contamination, while patient and healthy donor samples were processed together. TCRB sequences were amplified from cDNA with the immunoSEQ multiplex PCR, producing 87-bp fragments spanning the CDR3 region. Sequencing of the amplicons was performed on the Illumina HiSeq platform. Per the authors' processing: PCR bias was corrected computationally using synthetic template baselines, and reads within Hamming distance 2 were collapsed, with unmergeable singletons discarded. Reads were aligned to IMGT to assign V, D and J genes, CDR3 length, and insertions or deletions at six rearrangement sites. Within each subset, clonotype counts were normalized to sorted cell number, and only after that were true diversity and Gini coefficients computed with the tcR R package. The overlap coefficient, calculated on TCRB nucleotide sequences, was used to quantify repertoire sharing. Out-of-frame TCRB sequences from naive cells were analyzed as a proxy for the pre-selection repertoire. Sourced from immuneACCESS, this table was stored by TCRdb with only in-frame sequences that have V and J called. A share of the clones is absent; for the studies checked, an unresolved V gene accounts for under half, and the remainder has no known explanation. V and J calls plus clone size are reproduced from that table; the DNA served to infer D and trimming. The sample table shows about 250,000 clones, and over 12% are seen once. The ten top clones hold 0.025% to 0.03% of the sample.

This clone was detected only a few times. Its antigen is unknown. No much larger clonotype is one base removed from it; base qualities were not supplied. Each donor gave one peripheral blood draw, roughly 120 mL on average, collected into heparinised tubes. Naive, central memory, regulatory and stem cell-like memory CD4+ T cells were sorted on a BD FACSAria II using a panel including CD45RO, CCR7, CD25, CD127, CD95 and CD27. Every sorted population had a purity above 95%. PBMCs were separated immediately by Lymphoprep density gradient centrifugation and were stained directly, without being cultured. So that batch effects would be minimized, each experiment stained and sorted samples in pairs, pairing one healthy donor with one patient.

Sequenced input: naive CD4+ T cells from blood. Interpreted using the paper, the cell subset or site label stands for: true naive CD4+ T cells. This chain is built from TRBV14 and TRBJ2-1, and possibly TRBD1, on 5 matching bases. This clonotype originated in a woman aged 40 to 49 in good health. The DNA sequence is TGTGCCAGCAGCCCTCTGGACACCCCTAACAATGAGCAGTTCTTC. Its amino acids are CASSPLDTPNNEQFF. Joined to the reference TRBV14 and TRBJ2-1 proteins, this CDR3 gives the full variable domain: EAGVTQFPSHSVIEKGQTVTLRCDPISGHDNLYWYRRVMGKEIKFLLHFVKESKQDESGMPNNRFLAERTGGTYSTLKVQPAELEDSGVYFCASSPLDTPNNEQFFGPGTRLTVL.